A single sample gave rise to the 32 T cell receptor beta chains below, sequenced in a study of T cell changes during pregnancy in multiple sclerosis. Sequencing was performed with immunoSEQ multiplex PCR; in TCRdb, only in-frame clones are kept and a portion is missing. Here the sample spans 50,000 to 60,000 clones, around 85% being singletons. The source was CD4+ T cells from peripheral blood mononuclear cells, collected in the third trimester of pregnancy. Receptor source: a female donor with multiple sclerosis, enrolled in a pregnancy study.

The chain joins TRBV7-9 to TRBJ2-5; D gene unclear. Germline-derived CDR1 and CDR2 are SEHNR and FQNEAQ (reference sequence). Trimming shortened V by 5 bases and J by 4 bases, and 11 bases separated the two germline ends. This CDR3 has 13 residues. The CDR3 region is CASSPRGGETQYF. The CDR3 DNA follows: TGTGCCAGCAGCCCTAGAGGCGGAGAGACCCAGTACTTC. The full variable domain, its missing parts supplied by reference TRBV7-9 and TRBJ2-5, is DTGVSQNPRHKITKRGQNVTFRCDPISEHNRLYWYRQTLGQGPEFLTYFQNEAQLEKSRLLSDRFSAERPKGSFSTLEIQRTEQGDSAMYLCASSPRGGETQYFGPGTRLLVL.

This rearrangement joins TRBV6-5 to TRBJ1-5, with D unresolved. Trimming cost V 0 bases and J 3 bases, with 9 bases left between them. The CDR3 is 15 residues long. Germline assignment: CDR1 MNHEY and CDR2 SVGAGI. The CDR3 loop reads CASSYSSGDNQPQHF. CDR3 nucleotides: TGTGCCAGCAGTTACTCGAGTGGAGACAATCAGCCCCAGCATTTT.

This chain links TRBV19 with TRBJ2-4; 8 bases are a match to TRBD1. CDR1 and CDR2 from the germline V gene are LNHDA and SQIVND (reference sequence). The CDR3 covers 18 residues. V trimming: 7 bases; J trimming: 0 bases; junction bases outside the gene matches: 14. The CDR3 DNA reads TGTGCCAGTAACAATCCCGGGACAGGACAACTAGCCAAAAACATTCAGTACTTC. This sequence encodes CASNNPGTGQLAKNIQYF.

V usage is TRBV30 and J usage is TRBJ1-4, with D unclear. The V gene lost 4 bases and the J gene lost 14 bases, with 17 bases spanning the gap. The germline V gene has CDR1 GTSNPN and CDR2 SVGIG (reference sequence). The CDR3 is 12 amino acids. CDR3 residues: CAWTPPRGSLFF. The CDR3 DNA sequence: TGTGCCTGGACCCCCCCGAGAGGCAGTCTGTTTTTT.

The rearrangement links TRBV7-2 to TRBJ2-3, with TRBD2 matching 7 bases. Trimming took 3 bases from V and 1 from J; bases not matched to a gene: 4. The germline V gene encodes CDR1 SGHTA and CDR2 FQGNSA. The CDR3 is made up of 15 amino acids. CDR3 amino acids: CASSFQRGRTDTQYF. CDR3 sequence (DNA): TGTGCCAGCAGCTTCCAGCGGGGCCGCACAGATACGCAGTATTTT.

The chain carries TRBV29-1 and TRBJ1-5; no clear D gene. Germline values: CDR1 SQVTM, CDR2 ANQGSEA. This CDR3 has 14 amino acids. Trimming left V 4 bases short and J 4 bases short, with 14 bases between. In DNA, the CDR3 is TGCAGCGTTGCAGGAACAGACGTTAATCAGCCCCAGCATTTT. Residues: CSVAGTDVNQPQHF.

Only one count was recorded for this clone. In DNA, the CDR3 is TGTGCCAGCAGCTTAGGGGGACAGCACACTGAAGCTTTCTTT. Protein: CASSLGGQHTEAFF. The chain carries TRBV7-2 and TRBJ1-1; TRBD1 matches at 7 bases. V lost 1 base to trimming and J lost 3 bases; unmatched junction nucleotides: 2. CDR1 SGHTA and CDR2 FQGNSA come from the germline V gene. There are 14 residues in the CDR3.

CDR3 protein: CASSSPTRVEQYF. As DNA, the CDR3 is TGTGCCAGCAGCTCCCCAACTAGGGTCGAGCAGTACTTC. The chain couples TRBV7-2 to TRBJ2-7; weak D call: TRBD2 (5 bases). This CDR3 region has 13 residues. Trimming took 4 bases from V and 6 from J, leaving 13 bases between them. In germline, CDR1 is SGHTA, CDR2 FQGNSA.

The gene calls are TRBV4-1 and TRBJ1-1; TRBD1 agrees at 8 bases. The CDR3 covers 17 residues. Germline assignment: CDR1 MGHRA and CDR2 YSYEKL. The J segment lost 10 bases and the V segment lost 0 bases, leaving 16 bases of the junction unmatched. The CDR3 reads CASSQETGQGQLLRAFF. CDR3 DNA sequence: TGCGCCAGCAGCCAAGAAACCGGACAGGGCCAGCTACTGAGAGCTTTCTTT.

The gene calls are TRBV5-8 and TRBJ2-3; 16 nucleotides align to TRBD2. CDR1 and CDR2 from the germline V gene are SGHTS and YDEGEE. This CDR3 region has 16 residues. J gave up 4 bases and V 4 bases, and 3 bases lay outside the gene matches. The CDR3 DNA reads as TGTGCCAGCAGCATGGGACTAGCGGGAGGGGCAGATACGCAGTATTTT. Protein sequence: CASSMGLAGGADTQYF.

The chain links TRBV19 to TRBJ2-2; D not certain. CDR1 and CDR2 from the germline V gene are LNHDA and SQIVND (reference sequence). The CDR3 runs 14 residues. The V end was cut by 5 bases, the J end by 6 bases, with 13 bases between. The CDR3 reads CASSLSRAAGELFF. Written as DNA, the CDR3 is TGTGCCAGTAGTCTCTCTCGAGCCGCCGGGGAGCTGTTTTTT.

This clone occurred once. The chain couples TRBV6-1 to TRBJ1-1; TRBD1 agrees at 7 bases. Germline V lookup: CDR1 MNHNS, CDR2 SASEGT. The CDR3 sequence is 14 residues long. Trimming cost V 4 bases and J 0 bases; bases outside gene matches: 2. The CDR3 DNA reads as TGTGCCAGCAGTGGGGGACAGTTGAACACTGAAGCTTTCTTT. Its translation: CASSGGQLNTEAFF.

The rearrangement joins TRBV11-3 to TRBJ2-2; TRBD1 is a possible D gene (5 bases). Germline V gene sequence: CDR1 SGHNT, CDR2 YENEEA. The CDR3 runs 11 residues. V shed 8 bases and J shed 4 bases, with 5 bases lying between them. The CDR3 nucleotides are TGTGCCAGCCAGGGCACCGGGGAGCTGTTTTTT. Translation: CASQGTGELFF.

The V and J genes are TRBV19 and TRBJ1-4; no reliable D call. The CDR3 covers 14 residues. V lost 8 bases, J lost 0 bases, and 10 bases lay in between. The germline V gene encodes CDR1 LNHDA and CDR2 SQIVND (reference sequence). The CDR3 DNA reads as TGTGCCAGTGGTCGGGTAACAACTAATGAAAAACTGTTTTTT. Protein: CASGRVTTNEKLFF.

By sample fraction, this clone is medium-sized. The rearrangement uses TRBV29-1 and TRBJ1-2, with a weak D call TRBD1 (6 bases). V was shortened by 4 bases and J by 1 base, with 16 bases between the two germline ends. In germline, CDR1 is SQVTM, CDR2 ANQGSEA. This CDR3 comprises 15 residues. In DNA form, the CDR3 reads TGCAGCGTTGGGTCCTCCCAGGGGCATAACTATGGCTACACCTTC. Translating gives CSVGSSQGHNYGYTF.

The rearrangement uses TRBV27 and TRBJ1-4; TRBD1 matches 8 bases. Germline lookup yields CDR1 MNHEY and CDR2 SMNVEV (reference sequence). CDR3 size: 16 residues. V lost 5 bases and J lost 8; bases outside the gene matches: 13. The CDR3 region has the DNA TGTGCCAGCAGTCCCTCATGGACAGGGAAAACCGAAAAACTGTTTTTT. This codes for CASSPSWTGKTEKLFF.

The chain links TRBV11-2 to TRBJ2-7; maybe TRBD2 (6 bases). V was cut by 8 bases and J by 5 bases, with 28 bases left in between. This CDR3 has 17 amino acids. The germline V gene encodes CDR1 SGHAT and CDR2 FQNNGV. CDR3 sequence (DNA): TGTGCCAGCCGCTCCCAAGCGGGTACAGGACCCATCCACGAGCAGTACTTC. Its translation: CASRSQAGTGPIHEQYF. Supplemented by reference TRBV11-2 and TRBJ2-7, the full variable domain reads EAGVAQSPRYKIIEKRQSVAFWCNPISGHATLYWYQQILGQGPKLLIQFQNNGVVDDSQLPKDRFSAERLKGVDSTLKIQPAKLEDSAVYLCASRSQAGTGPIHEQYFGPGTRLTVT.

The J gene is TRBJ1-1, the V gene TRBV11-2, with D hard to call. Germline V gene lookup returns CDR1 SGHAT and CDR2 FQNNGV. V was clipped by 3 bases and J by 2 bases, with 19 bases between them. The CDR3 has 17 residues. This chain's CDR3 is CASSFVGVSSVNTEAFF. The CDR3 nucleotides are TGTGCCAGCAGCTTCGTAGGAGTCTCCTCCGTTAACACTGAAGCTTTCTTT.

The genes are TRBV5-1 and TRBJ2-7; tentatively, D is TRBD2 (6 bases). Trimming took 6 bases from V and 2 from J, leaving 18 bases between them. CDR3 length equals 15 residues. Germline V gene sequence: CDR1 SGHRS, CDR2 YFSETQ. The CDR3 protein is CASTLAEGGAYEQYF. In DNA form, the CDR3 reads TGCGCCAGCACTCTCGCGGAGGGCGGGGCCTACGAGCAGTACTTC.

The chain combines TRBV18 with TRBJ1-5; no clear D gene. The CDR3 length is 14 residues. Per the germline V gene, CDR1 is KGHSH and CDR2 is LQKENI. V lost 3 bases, J lost 4 bases, and 10 bases lay in between. This CDR3 is CASSPAQRNQPQHF. The CDR3 DNA follows: TGTGCCAGCTCACCGGCGCAGCGTAATCAGCCCCAGCATTTT.

J is TRBJ1-3 and V is TRBV27; a weak D match, TRBD1 (6 bases). V dropped 5 bases and J dropped 1 base, with 18 bases sitting between them. The CDR3 is 17 residues long. Germline V lookup: CDR1 MNHEY, CDR2 SMNVEV (reference sequence). CDR3 loop: CASSQHRVPGSGNTIYF. In DNA, the CDR3 is TGTGCCAGCAGTCAGCACAGGGTGCCGGGTTCTGGAAACACCATATATTTT.

The V and J genes are TRBV5-1 and TRBJ2-5; 13 bases line up with TRBD2. After removal of 7 bases from V and 6 bases from J, the junction contained 6 bases not matched to a gene. The length of the CDR3 is 14 residues. Germline values: CDR1 SGHRS, CDR2 YFSETQ. This CDR3 reads CASLQTSGGKTQYF. The CDR3 nucleotides read TGCGCCAGCTTACAGACTAGCGGGGGGAAGACCCAGTACTTC.

The chain combines TRBV7-9 with TRBJ1-5; 8 positions agree with TRBD1. The V segment lost 6 bases and the J segment 6 bases; nucleotides outside the gene matches: 4. The CDR3 covers 13 residues. CDR1 and CDR2 from the germline V gene are SEHNR and FQNEAQ (reference sequence). The CDR3 reads CASSGQGGQPQHF. CDR3 DNA: TGTGCCAGCAGTGGACAGGGAGGTCAGCCCCAGCATTTT.

This CDR3 is CAMRSALHF. CDR3 nucleotides: TGTGCCATGCGGTCGGCCCTCCACTTT. V is TRBV6-4 and J is TRBJ1-6; no clear D. This CDR3 has 9 amino acids. From germline, CDR1 is MRHNA and CDR2 SNTAGT. The germline V and J ends were trimmed by 10 bases and 14 bases, with 9 bases remaining between them.

The J gene is TRBJ2-7, the V gene TRBV30, with TRBD1 as a possible D gene (6 bases). Germline loops: CDR1 GTSNPN, CDR2 SVGIG (reference sequence). The CDR3 contains 13 residues. V lost 0 bases to trimming and J lost 0 bases, with 6 bases between them. The CDR3 here is CAWSVDSSYEQYF. CDR3 coding DNA: TGTGCCTGGAGTGTGGACAGCTCCTACGAGCAGTACTTC.

CDR3: CASSLGQGRHGYTF. The CDR3 DNA is TGTGCCAGCAGCTTAGGACAGGGTAGGCATGGCTACACCTTC. The V call is TRBV7-2, the J call TRBJ1-2; 7 bases match TRBD1. V dropped 1 base and J dropped 6; count of bases not matched to a gene: 5. CDR1 is SGHTA, CDR2 FQGNSA, per germline. CDR3 size: 14 residues. Complete variable domain (other parts from reference TRBV7-2 and TRBJ1-2): GAGVSQSPSNKVTEKGKDVELRCDPISGHTALYWYRQSLGQGLEFLIYFQGNSAPDKSGLPSDRFSAERTGGSVSTLTIQRTQQEDSAVYLCASSLGQGRHGYTFGSGTRLTVV.

V is TRBV18 and J is TRBJ2-3; a weak D match, TRBD2 (6 bases). The CDR3 runs to 13 residues. V lost 6 bases to trimming and J lost 3 bases, with 10 bases between them. Germline lookup yields CDR1 KGHSH and CDR2 LQKENI. CDR3 protein: CASSTGGTDTQYF. For the CDR3, the DNA is TGTGCCAGCTCGACTGGAGGGACAGATACGCAGTATTTT.

The V call is TRBV11-2, the J call TRBJ1-3; TRBD1 is a possible D gene (6 bases). Germline V lookup: CDR1 SGHAT, CDR2 FQNNGV. V was pared by 1 base and J by 11 bases, with 15 bases between. The CDR3 covers 14 residues. The CDR3 sequence is CASSLGGGPGAIYF. The CDR3 DNA is TGTGCCAGCAGCTTAGGAGGCGGGCCAGGGGCCATATATTTT.

This clone was seen only once. The V gene is TRBV30, the J gene TRBJ1-5, with unresolved D. From germline, CDR1 is GTSNPN and CDR2 SVGIG (reference sequence). The CDR3 is 13 amino acids. Trimming left V 2 bases short and J 4 bases short, with 9 bases between. In DNA, the CDR3 is TGTGCCTGGAGTCCTTCGGGGAATCAGCCCCAGCATTTT. Amino acid sequence: CAWSPSGNQPQHF.

V and J are TRBV10-3 and TRBJ1-5; 7 bases align to TRBD1. The CDR3 has 15 amino acids. Trimming cost V 3 bases and J 3 bases; bases outside gene matches: 5. CDR1 and CDR2 from the germline V gene are ENHRY and SYGVKD. The CDR3 DNA follows: TGTGCCATCAGTGATCAGGGGGGAACCAATCAGCCCCAGCATTTT. Residues: CAISDQGGTNQPQHF.

The chain is built from TRBV18 and TRBJ2-2, with D hard to call. CDR1 is KGHSH, CDR2 LQKENI, per germline. The V end lost 3 bases, the J end lost 5 bases, and 7 bases lay between the germline ends. CDR3 length: 13 residues. CDR3 amino acids: CASSPSGTGELFF. The CDR3 bases are TGTGCCAGCTCACCGTCCGGGACCGGGGAGCTGTTTTTT.

The chain has TRBV5-1 and TRBJ2-7; D may be TRBD1 (7 bases). The length of the CDR3 is 13 residues. Germline CDR1 reads SGHRS; CDR2 reads YFSETQ. V was pared by 4 bases and J by 3 bases, with 11 bases between. CDR3 sequence (DNA): TGCGCCAGCAGCGCGGGACAGATCTACGAGCAGTACTTC. It codes for CASSAGQIYEQYF.